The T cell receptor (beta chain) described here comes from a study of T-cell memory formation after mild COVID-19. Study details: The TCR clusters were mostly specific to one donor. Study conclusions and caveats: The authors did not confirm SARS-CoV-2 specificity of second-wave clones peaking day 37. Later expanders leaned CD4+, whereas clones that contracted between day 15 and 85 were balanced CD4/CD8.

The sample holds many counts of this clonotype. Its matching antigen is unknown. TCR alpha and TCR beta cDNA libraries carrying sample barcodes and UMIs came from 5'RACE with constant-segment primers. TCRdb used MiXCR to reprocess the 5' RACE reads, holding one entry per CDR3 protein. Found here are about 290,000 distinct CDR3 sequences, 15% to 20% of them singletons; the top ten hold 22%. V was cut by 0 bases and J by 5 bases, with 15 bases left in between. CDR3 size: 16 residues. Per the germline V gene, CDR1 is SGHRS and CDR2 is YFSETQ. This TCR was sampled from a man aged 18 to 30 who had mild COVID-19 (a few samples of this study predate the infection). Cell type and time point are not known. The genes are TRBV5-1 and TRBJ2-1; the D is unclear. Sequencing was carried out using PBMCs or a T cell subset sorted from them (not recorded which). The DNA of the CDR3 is TGCGCCAGCAGCTTGGCCGAGTTTTCCCGCGACAATGAGCAGTTCTTC. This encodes CASSLAEFSRDNEQFF.